The entry below gives a single T cell receptor beta chain sequence along with its context. Profiled with immunoSEQ multiplex PCR; TCRdb holds only in-frame clones, not every one. The repertoire consists of 390,000 or so clones, with about nine tenths occurring once and the leading ten covering over 1.3%. This sample was taken from a study of blood T cell repertoires in COVID-19. The V and J ends lost 7 bases and 3 bases respectively, with 19 bases between them. This CDR3 spans 16 amino acids. Germline CDR1 is MNHEY and CDR2 is SMNVEV (reference sequence). Sequencing was performed on peripheral blood. V is TRBV27 and J is TRBJ2-1; possible D gene TRBD1, 6 bases. This TCR was sampled from a woman in her twenties or thirties with active or convalescent COVID-19. The CDR3 DNA reads as TGTGCCAGCACCCCTATCCCGACAGGAAGCTACAATGAGCAGTTCTTC. As protein: CASTPIPTGSYNEQFF.